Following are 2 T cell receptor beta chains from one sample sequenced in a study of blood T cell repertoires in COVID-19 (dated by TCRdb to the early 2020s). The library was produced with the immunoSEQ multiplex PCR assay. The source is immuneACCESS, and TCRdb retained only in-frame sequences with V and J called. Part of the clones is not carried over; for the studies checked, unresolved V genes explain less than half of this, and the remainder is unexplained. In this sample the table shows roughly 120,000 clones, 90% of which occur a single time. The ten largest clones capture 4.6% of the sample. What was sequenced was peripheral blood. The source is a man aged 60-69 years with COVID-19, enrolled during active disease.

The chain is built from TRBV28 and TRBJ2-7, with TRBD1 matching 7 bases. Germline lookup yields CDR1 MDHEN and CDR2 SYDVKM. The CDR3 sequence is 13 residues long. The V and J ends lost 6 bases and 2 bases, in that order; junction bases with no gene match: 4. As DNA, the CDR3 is TGTGCCAGCAGGCGACAGGGTACCTACGAGCAGTACTTC. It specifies CASRRQGTYEQYF.

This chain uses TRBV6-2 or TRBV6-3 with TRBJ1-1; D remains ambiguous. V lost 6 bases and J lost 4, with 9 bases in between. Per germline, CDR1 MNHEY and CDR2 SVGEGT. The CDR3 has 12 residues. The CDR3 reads CASSRLSTEAFF. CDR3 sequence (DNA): TGTGCCAGCAGCCGACTGAGCACTGAAGCTTTCTTT.